What follows are 23 T cell receptor beta chains derived from one specimen sequenced in a study of glioma-infiltrating T cells after dendritic cell vaccination. The repertoire was sequenced with immunoSEQ multiplex PCR; TCRdb's copy has only in-frame clones and lacks some. This table has 99,000 or so clones, 90% appearing once. The time point here: after dendritic cell vaccination, including at tumor progression/relapse. The sample was blood, taken after dendritic cell vaccination. Receptor source: a human donor with glioblastoma.

J is TRBJ1-1 and V is TRBV7-9, with 9 bases that match TRBD1. The CDR3 spans 15 residues. Germline V gives CDR1 SEHNR, CDR2 FQNEAQ (reference sequence). V shed 3 bases, J shed 4 bases, and the junction held 6 bases outside the gene matches. CDR3 DNA: TGTGCCAGCAGCTTGCTGGGACAGGGTGGCACTGAAGCTTTCTTT. Translated, it gives CASSLLGQGGTEAFF. Using reference TRBV7-9 and TRBJ1-1 for the parts outside the CDR3, the full variable domain is DTGVSQNPRHKITKRGQNVTFRCDPISEHNRLYWYRQTLGQGPEFLTYFQNEAQLEKSRLLSDRFSAERPKGSFSTLEIQRTEQGDSAMYLCASSLLGQGGTEAFFGQGTRLTVV.

The CDR3 region is CASSERTGAYSNQPQHF. CDR3 nucleotides: TGTGCCAGCAGTGAGCGGACAGGGGCGTATAGCAATCAGCCCCAGCATTTT. The chain joins TRBV6-4 to TRBJ1-5; TRBD1 matches 9 bases. The CDR3 is 17 residues long. Germline trimming cut 3 bases from V and 0 bases from J; bases unmatched to any gene: 6. CDR1 MRHNA and CDR2 SNTAGT come from the germline V gene.

This chain uses TRBV7-6 with TRBJ2-3; D perhaps matches TRBD1 (5 bases). The CDR3 is made up of 14 amino acids. The V and J ends lost 2 bases and 4 bases respectively, with 10 bases between them. In germline, CDR1 is SGHVS, CDR2 FNYEAQ. The CDR3 region has the DNA TGTGCCAGCAGCTTAAACAGGCCGCCAGATACGCAGTATTTT. Translation gives CASSLNRPPDTQYF.

The chain is built from TRBV14 and TRBJ2-7; 10 positions agree with TRBD1. The V and J ends lost 4 bases and 3 bases, in that order; junction bases with no gene match: 6. Germline CDR1 and CDR2: SGHDN and FVKESK. This CDR3 has 15 amino acids. CDR3 nucleotide sequence: TGTGCCAGCAGCCTAGGGACAGGGGTCCGCTACGAGCAGTACTTC. This gives the protein CASSLGTGVRYEQYF.

For the CDR3, the DNA is TGTGCCAGCAGCGAGTGGACTAGCGGGGGTCAGAGGTCCTACGAGCAGTACTTC. It yields the protein CASSEWTSGGQRSYEQYF. The V and J genes are TRBV7-6 and TRBJ2-7, with 13 nucleotides matching TRBD2. V shed 5 bases and J 1 base; nucleotides not matched to a gene: 11. The CDR3 has 18 amino acids. Germline V gene data show CDR1 as SGHVS and CDR2 as FNYEAQ.

The chain uses TRBV7-9 and TRBJ1-1; the match to TRBD1 covers 10 bases. The V gene's germline CDR1 is SEHNR and CDR2 FQNEAQ (reference sequence). V was clipped by 5 bases and J by 5 bases; unmatched bases: 11. The length of the CDR3 is 16 residues. The CDR3 protein is CASSATLPGQGTEAFF. CDR3 DNA sequence: TGTGCCAGCAGCGCCACCCTGCCGGGACAGGGGACTGAAGCTTTCTTT.

V and J are TRBV6-4 and TRBJ2-1, with TRBD2 identical over 12 bases. Germline CDR1 is MRHNA and CDR2 is SNTAGT. V dropped 5 bases and J dropped 10; count of bases not matched to a gene: 3. The CDR3 contains 13 residues. CDR3 protein: CASSSTSGGEQFF. CDR3 DNA sequence: TGTGCCAGCAGTTCTACTAGCGGGGGGGAGCAGTTCTTC.

This clone was recorded only once. J is TRBJ2-7 and V is TRBV6-5; 7 bases are a match to TRBD1. Per the germline V gene, CDR1 is MNHEY and CDR2 is SVGAGI. CDR3 length: 13 residues. V lost 8 bases to trimming and J lost 7 bases; unmatched junction nucleotides: 11. CDR3 DNA sequence: TGTGCCAGCTCCCGCTGGGACAGCCGGGAGCAGTACTTC. Amino acid sequence: CASSRWDSREQYF.

The V gene is TRBV5-1, the J gene TRBJ2-7, with 10 bases aligning to TRBD2. V dropped 4 bases and J dropped 0; count of bases not matched to a gene: 1. Germline CDR1 is SGHRS and CDR2 is YFSETQ. This CDR3 region has 14 residues. The CDR3 coding sequence is TGCGCCAGCAGCGGACTAGCGGACTCCTACGAGCAGTACTTC. Protein: CASSGLADSYEQYF.

The J gene is TRBJ2-1, the V gene TRBV30; TRBD2 is a possible D gene (5 bases). Trimming took off 3 bases at V and 0 bases at J, with 6 bases between the two ends. The CDR3 covers 13 residues. Per the germline V gene, CDR1 is GTSNPN and CDR2 is SVGIG (reference sequence). The CDR3 DNA is TGTGCCTGGAGGGGGAGCTCCTACAATGAGCAGTTCTTC. Its protein product is CAWRGSSYNEQFF.

This chain links TRBV4-1 with TRBJ2-2; a possible D gene is TRBD1 (6 bases). The germline gives CDR1 MGHRA, CDR2 YSYEKL. The CDR3 contains 15 residues. V was trimmed by 1 base and J by 5 bases, leaving 11 bases between them. The CDR3 reads CASSQGVGATGELFF. CDR3 nucleotide sequence: TGCGCCAGCAGCCAAGGGGTGGGGGCGACCGGGGAGCTGTTTTTT.

The chain is built from TRBV5-4 and TRBJ2-1, with TRBD2 matching over 9 bases. Germline CDR1 reads SGHNT; CDR2 reads YYREEE (reference sequence). The CDR3 extends over 17 amino acids. The V and J ends lost 2 bases and 2 bases, in that order; junction bases with no gene match: 8. This CDR3 is CASSFWQGGRAYNEQFF. CDR3 nucleotide sequence: TGTGCCAGCAGCTTCTGGCAGGGCGGGAGGGCCTACAATGAGCAGTTCTTC.

The V call is TRBV18, the J call TRBJ2-7; 7 bases line up with TRBD2. V was clipped by 3 bases and J by 2 bases; unmatched bases: 7. The length of the CDR3 is 15 residues. Per the germline V gene, CDR1 is KGHSH and CDR2 is LQKENI. This chain's CDR3 is CASSPRSRGAYEQYF. The CDR3 bases are TGTGCCAGCTCACCCCGTTCCCGGGGGGCCTACGAGCAGTACTTC.

The chain couples TRBV29-1 to TRBJ2-1, with 7 bases lining up with TRBD1. Germline assignment: CDR1 SQVTM and CDR2 ANQGSEA. The CDR3 has 13 residues. V lost 6 bases to trimming and J lost 9 bases; unmatched junction nucleotides: 11. CDR3 nucleotides: TGCAGCGTCCGGGACAGCGTCTTTGGTGAGCAGTTCTTC. Amino acid sequence: CSVRDSVFGEQFF.

The chain has TRBV6-5 and TRBJ1-2, with 7 bases identical to TRBD1. CDR1 and CDR2 from the germline V gene are MNHEY and SVGAGI. CDR3 length: 15 residues. Trimming took 5 bases from V and 0 from J; bases not matched to a gene: 6. The CDR3 spells CASSHPGQTNYGYTF. CDR3 DNA: TGTGCCAGCAGTCATCCGGGACAGACTAACTATGGCTACACCTTC.

The chain has TRBV11-2 and TRBJ2-1; D is undetermined. Germline-derived CDR1 and CDR2 are SGHAT and FQNNGV. The ends were cut back, 6 bases at V and 4 bases at J, with 10 bases in the middle. The CDR3 runs to 13 residues. CDR3 loop: CASRAPLYNEQFF. The DNA for the CDR3 is TGTGCCAGCAGGGCTCCCCTTTACAATGAGCAGTTCTTC.

The chain has TRBV6-1 and TRBJ1-3, with D perhaps matching TRBD1 (5 bases). The V gene's germline CDR1 is MNHNS and CDR2 SASEGT. The CDR3 contains 16 residues. V dropped 2 bases and J dropped 0 bases, with 11 bases sitting between them. The CDR3 is CASSEMRQFSGNTIYF. CDR3 nucleotides: TGTGCCAGCAGTGAAATGAGACAGTTCTCTGGAAACACCATATATTTT.

The genes are TRBV4-1 and TRBJ1-2, with D possibly TRBD1 on 6 matching bases. Germline CDR1 reads MGHRA; CDR2 reads YSYEKL. Trimming left V 4 bases short and J 0 bases short, with 12 bases between. The CDR3 extends over 15 amino acids. CDR3 in DNA: TGCGCCAGCAGCCCTCCGGGACAATCTAACTATGGCTACACCTTC. Its protein product is CASSPPGQSNYGYTF.

This rearrangement joins TRBV18 to TRBJ1-4, with 9 bases fitting TRBD1. The V gene end was trimmed by 4 bases and the J gene end by 12 bases; junction bases not matched to a gene: 12. This CDR3 is 15 amino acids long. CDR1 and CDR2 from the germline V gene are KGHSH and LQKENI. In nucleotides, the CDR3 is TGTGCCAGCTCACAAATCCGGACAGGGGAGGGAGAACTGTTTTTT. Protein product: CASSQIRTGEGELFF.

The chain carries TRBV18 and TRBJ2-2, with D unclear. V lost 3 bases, J lost 2 bases, and 7 bases lay in between. This CDR3 spans 14 amino acids. The V gene's germline CDR1 is KGHSH and CDR2 LQKENI. The CDR3 protein is CASSPQFNTGELFF. In nucleotides, the CDR3 is TGTGCCAGCTCACCCCAGTTTAACACCGGGGAGCTGTTTTTT.

This chain uses TRBV7-2 with TRBJ2-3; TRBD2 agrees at 9 bases. V trimming: 6 bases; J trimming: 1 base; junction bases outside the gene matches: 8. CDR1 and CDR2 (germline): SGHTA, FQGNSA. The CDR3 sequence is 16 residues long. CDR3: CASRSIAGVRTDTQYF. The CDR3 coding sequence is TGTGCCAGCAGGTCGATAGCGGGGGTTCGCACAGATACGCAGTATTTT. The full variable domain, in which reference TRBV7-2 and TRBJ2-3 provide the parts outside the CDR3, is GAGVSQSPSNKVTEKGKDVELRCDPISGHTALYWYRQSLGQGLEFLIYFQGNSAPDKSGLPSDRFSAERTGGSVSTLTIQRTQQEDSAVYLCASRSIAGVRTDTQYFGPGTRLTVL.

The genes are TRBV7-2 and TRBJ2-1, with TRBD2 as a possible D gene (5 bases). V was trimmed by 5 bases and J by 8 bases, leaving 13 bases between them. From germline, CDR1 is SGHTA and CDR2 FQGNSA. The CDR3 length is 13 residues. CDR3 sequence: CASSPALAYEQFF. The CDR3 DNA is TGTGCCAGCAGCCCCGCATTAGCGTATGAGCAGTTCTTC. Filled out from reference TRBV7-2 and TRBJ2-1, the complete variable domain reads GAGVSQSPSNKVTEKGKDVELRCDPISGHTALYWYRQSLGQGLEFLIYFQGNSAPDKSGLPSDRFSAERTGGSVSTLTIQRTQQEDSAVYLCASSPALAYEQFFGPGTRLTVL.

Remarks on this clone: The junction shows a germline mismatch at one end, possibly a read error. The chain links TRBV30 to TRBJ1-2, with D unresolved. Germline values: CDR1 GTSNPN, CDR2 SVGIG (reference sequence). This CDR3 region has 12 residues. Here the CDR3 DNA reads TGTGCCTGGTTGGCTCCTAACTATGGCCACACCTTC. Its translation: CAWLAPNYGHTF.